Below are 9 T cell receptor beta chains sequenced from a single sample in a study of cytomegalovirus exposure and HLA in healthy donors. The PCR used 60 Vbeta and 13 Jbeta primers. TCRdb's table, derived via immunoSEQ multiplex PCR, lists solely in-frame clones and lacks some. The sample comprises 120,000 or so clones, roughly 80% of which are singletons, and roughly 3.2% rests with the top ten. The sequencing input was PBMCs. These receptor sequences come from a man aged 30 to 45 in good health and CMV-seronegative.

The V call is TRBV7-2, the J call TRBJ2-7; maybe TRBD1 (5 bases). CDR3 length: 11 amino acids. The germline CDR1 and CDR2 sequences are SGHTA and FQGNSA. Deletions cut 5 bases from V and 7 bases from J, with 9 bases between. In DNA, the CDR3 is TGTGCCAGCAGCCTCAGACAGGAGCAGTACTTC. This codes for CASSLRQEQYF.

The chain carries TRBV4-1 and TRBJ2-7, with D maybe TRBD1 (7 bases). The V end was cut by 1 base, the J end by 5 bases, with 15 bases between. The CDR3 length is 15 residues. Germline loops: CDR1 MGHRA, CDR2 YSYEKL. The CDR3 DNA reads as TGCGCCAGCAGCCAAGCGACAGGGACTCTTGACGAGCAGTACTTC. Translation: CASSQATGTLDEQYF.

The J gene is TRBJ2-3, the V gene TRBV7-9; 7 bases match TRBD1. Germline V gene lookup returns CDR1 SEHNR and CDR2 FQNEAQ (reference sequence). The trim removed 5 bases at V and 1 base at J, leaving 9 bases unmatched. The CDR3 extends over 16 amino acids. The CDR3 spells CASSQMSGQGTDTQYF. CDR3 nucleotide sequence: TGTGCCAGCAGCCAAATGTCAGGACAGGGCACAGATACGCAGTATTTT.

J is TRBJ1-5 and V is TRBV5-1; D is perhaps TRBD1 (5 bases). This CDR3 spans 13 amino acids. In germline, CDR1 is SGHRS, CDR2 YFSETQ. V lost 4 bases and J lost 6, with 11 bases in between. The CDR3 loop reads CASSAGGGQPQHF. The CDR3 DNA is TGCGCCAGCAGCGCGGGGGGGGGTCAGCCCCAGCATTTT.

This chain links TRBV6-1 with TRBJ2-3, with 9 bases identical to TRBD2. Germline CDR1 MNHNS, CDR2 SASEGT. The CDR3 is 17 residues long. Trimming at V came to 1 base and at J to 4 bases, leaving 9 bases not matched to a gene. This CDR3 is CASSEEEIAGASDTQYF. The CDR3 DNA reads TGTGCCAGCAGTGAAGAGGAAATAGCGGGAGCCTCAGATACGCAGTATTTT.

In this sample, this clone turned up a few times. The rearrangement uses TRBV9 and TRBJ1-1, with D tentatively TRBD1 (5 bases). Germline-derived CDR1 and CDR2 are SGDLS and YYNGEE. The CDR3 totals 15 residues. Trimming shortened V by 0 bases and J by 1 base, and 10 bases separated the two germline ends. CDR3 in DNA: TGTGCCAGCAGCGTAGCTCCCAGGGCGAACACTGAAGCTTTCTTT. It yields the protein CASSVAPRANTEAFF.

This clone was recorded a few times. V is TRBV19 and J is TRBJ1-2; maybe TRBD1 (6 bases). The CDR3 length is 15 residues. Germline V gives CDR1 LNHDA, CDR2 SQIVND (reference sequence). Trimming pared 0 bases from V and 0 bases from J, leaving 8 bases between. CDR3 region: CASSIDRGTNYGYTF. Written as DNA, the CDR3 is TGTGCCAGTAGTATAGATAGGGGGACTAACTATGGCTACACCTTC.

This clone was found once. The rearrangement joins TRBV15 to TRBJ2-1; tentatively, D is TRBD2 (7 bases). V was trimmed by 0 bases and J by 8 bases, leaving 23 bases between them. CDR1 is LNHNV and CDR2 is YYDKDF in the germline V gene (reference sequence). This CDR3 region has 18 residues. The CDR3 bases are TGTGCCACCAGCAGAGATGAGGGGGGCGGGGGATCCCACCATGAGCAGTTCTTC. This translates into CATSRDEGGGGSHHEQFF. The full variable domain, in which reference TRBV15 and TRBJ2-1 provide the parts outside the CDR3, is DAMVIQNPRYQVTQFGKPVTLSCSQTLNHNVMYWYQQKSSQAPKLLFHYYDKDFNNEADTPDNFQSRRPNTSFCFLDIRSPGLGDTAMYLCATSRDEGGGGSHHEQFFGPGTRLTVL.

This rearrangement joins TRBV4-3 to TRBJ2-5; 14 bases match TRBD2. Trimming removed 1 base from V and 4 bases from J; junction bases left unmatched: 17. From germline, CDR1 is LGHNA and CDR2 YSLEER. CDR3 length: 21 amino acids. CDR3 sequence (DNA): TGCGCCAGCAGCCAAGGTGGGGTCGCGACTAGCGGGGGGGGCGGTCGAGAGACCCAGTACTTC. Translating it yields CASSQGGVATSGGGGRETQYF.